These 5 T cell receptor beta chains were all obtained from the same sample, sequenced in a study of blood T cells in healthy people across ages. The second PCR ran about 6 to 12 cycles with a sample-barcoded 5' primer and J-beta primers. MiXCR, run by TCRdb on the 5' RACE reads, gives a single entry per CDR3 protein. The sample has fewer than 1,200,000 distinct CDR3 sequences; approximately 25% are singletons. Another study also made use of these data, one on T cells of mothers and their children.

Sequenced input: blood. These receptors originate from a girl aged 2-15 years in good health.

The chain carries TRBV5-1 and TRBJ1-1, with D tentatively TRBD1 (5 bases). The CDR3 is 12 residues long. The V gene's germline CDR1 is SGHRS and CDR2 YFSETQ. The V gene lost 4 bases and the J gene lost 12 bases, with 16 bases spanning the gap. The CDR3 sequence: CASSPEGSMTFF. The CDR3 DNA follows: TGCGCCAGCAGCCCGGAGGGGAGTATGACTTTCTTT.

The chain employs TRBV5-5 and TRBJ2-7; D uncertain. CDR1 is SGHKS, CDR2 YYEKEE, per germline (reference sequence). CDR3 size: 14 residues. V was trimmed by 3 bases and J by 4 bases, leaving 14 bases between them. The CDR3 reads CASSSTSDGYEQYF. As DNA, the CDR3 is TGTGCCAGCAGCTCCACCTCGGACGGTTACGAGCAGTACTTC. Drawing the rest from reference TRBV5-5 and TRBJ2-7, the complete variable domain is DAGVTQSPTHLIKTRGQQVTLRCSPISGHKSVSWYQQVLGQGPQFIFQYYEKEERGRGNFPDRFSARQFPNYSSELNVNALLLGDSALYLCASSSTSDGYEQYFGPGTRLTVT.

This chain connects TRBV29-1 to TRBJ2-1, with D perhaps matching TRBD2 (6 bases). The V and J ends lost 4 bases and 3 bases respectively, with 16 bases between them. CDR3 length: 15 residues. CDR1 is SQVTM and CDR2 is ANQGSEA in the germline V gene. The CDR3 sequence: CSVALAHSDYNEQFF. DNA of the CDR3: TGCAGCGTTGCCCTAGCGCACTCCGACTACAATGAGCAGTTCTTC.

This clonotype showed up just a few times. The CDR3 DNA follows: TGTGCCAGCAGCTTATTAGAGGGCGGTGGAGGGGCCAACGTCCTGACTTTC. This translates into CASSLLEGGGGANVLTF. The chain joins TRBV13 to TRBJ2-6, with D possibly TRBD2 on 5 matching bases. Germline V CDR1 and CDR2: PRHDT, FYEKMQ (reference sequence). Trimming removed 2 bases from V and 4 bases from J, with 15 bases in between. The CDR3 is 17 residues long.

In nucleotides, the CDR3 is TGTGCCAGCAGCCAACGGCAGGAGCAAGAGACCCAGTACTTC. This translates into CASSQRQEQETQYF. V usage is TRBV25-1 and J usage is TRBJ2-5; D is ambiguous. The V end lost 6 bases, the J end lost 2 bases, and 13 bases lay between the germline ends. This CDR3 comprises 14 residues. CDR1 and CDR2 from the germline V gene are MGHDK and SYGVNS.